Sequencing of this T cell receptor beta chain was carried out in a study of PD-1 blockade in classical Hodgkin lymphoma. The CDR3 consists of 16 residues. J lost 2 bases, V lost 4 bases, and 11 bases had no gene match. Looked up from germline, CDR1 is SGHRS and CDR2 is YFSETQ. Only in-frame clones appear in the TCRdb table, and some are missing; sequencing was by immunoSEQ multiplex PCR. This table holds approximately 8,400 clones, roughly four fifths found once. Time point of the sample: cycle 4 day 1 (C4D1), after less than seven weeks of nivolumab. All patients experienced relapse after autologous stem cell transplantation, and brentuximab vedotin exposure was variable. Researchers pulled CD8+ T cells out of thawed PBMCs using magnetic negative selection. Each best response was a complete response, a partial response or progressive disease.

Here the sequenced sample was CD8+ T cells from blood, taken before the fourth cycle of nivolumab. The chain carries TRBV5-1 and TRBJ1-2; 7 bases agree with TRBD1. The receptor was derived from a human donor with classical Hodgkin lymphoma. The chain's CDR3 is CASSADPGQINYGYTF. The CDR3 coding sequence is TGCGCCAGCAGCGCCGATCCGGGACAGATCAACTATGGCTACACCTTC.